This T cell receptor beta chain was captured by sequencing in a study of PD-1 blockade in classical Hodgkin lymphoma (TCRdb year 2020). With respect to the entire study: Nivolumab dosing was 3 mg/kg intravenously every 2 weeks, continuing until either disease progression or unacceptable toxicity. The study used TCR beta sequencing and CyTOF to define a peripheral blood immune signature of response to PD-1 blockade in classical Hodgkin lymphoma.

Concerning this clone: The antigen this receptor binds is unknown. No base quality values were provided; no much bigger clone lies one nucleotide off.

General study outcomes and caveats: Trial patients achieving complete response had baseline diversity similar to newly diagnosed patients, whereas partial responders and progressors had significantly lower diversity. By C4D1, a significant rise was seen in CD4+ TCR diversity but not in CD8+ TCR diversity (p=0.0027 vs p=0.16), and the rise was most apparent among complete responders (p=0.02). The study was limited to a single clinical trial cohort, and causes of repertoire differences, possibly disease activity or prior therapy, remained undefined. Baseline TCR diversity was reported as lower in newly diagnosed patients than in healthy donors, and lower still in relapsed/refractory patients. Diversity was lower in patients who began nivolumab less than 1 year after ASCT, so these patients were left out of later analyses to avoid confounding by immune reconstitution.

The Qiagen DNeasy kit was used to extract genomic DNA both from unsorted PBMCs and from the negatively selected CD4+ and CD8+ fractions. TCR beta CDR3 regions were amplified by immunoSEQ multiplex PCR using primers annealing to V and J segments. A synthetic immune receptor repertoire was used to minimize amplification bias, and any remaining bias was removed computationally after sequencing. The paper's data handling went like this. Repertoire diversity was quantified as the Shannon entropy index using custom Python scripts. Unsorted, CD4+ and CD8+ repertoires were analyzed separately, except for combined analyses in which CD4+ and CD8+ sequences were merged in silico. A clone counted as expanded when the clone's frequency after treatment rose at least 2-fold relative to C1D1, and clones undetected at baseline were given a pseudocount of 0.5. Singleton clones were defined as clones with 0 or 1 copy at C1D1, and non-singleton clones were defined as clones with 2 or more copies. By matching protein sequences in sorted samples from the same patient, clones expanded in unsorted samples were annotated as CD4+, CD8+ or unknown. Wilcoxon tests on paired samples were used to test changes in diversity from C1D1 to C4D1. TCRdb holds this immuneACCESS table with in-frame rearrangements only. Some clones are missing; in checked studies, unresolved V genes explain under half, and the rest has no known cause. V and J calls plus clone size are reproduced from that table; the DNA served to infer D and trimming. The sample contains 25,000 to 30,000 clones, 65% to 75% of them found a single time. The ten most abundant clones make up about 26% of the sample.

The sample's time point label, decoded: cycle 2 day 1 (C2D1) of nivolumab. Every trial patient had relapsed after autologous stem cell transplantation, and cohorts A, B and C differed in prior brentuximab vedotin exposure. A total of under 70 patients with relapsed/refractory classical Hodgkin lymphoma made up the trial cohort, and each patient's best overall response was complete response, partial response or progressive disease. Single-agent nivolumab was administered to trial patients in the multi-cohort phase II CheckMate 205 trial. Best overall response was determined by an independent review committee according to the 2007 International Working Group response criteria. Trial PBMCs were obtained immediately prior to nivolumab initiation (C1D1) and on therapy at cycle 2 day 1 and cycle 4 day 1. After peripheral blood was drawn into 8 mL Vacutainer Cell Preparation Tubes, PBMCs were isolated by centrifugation and then cryopreserved.

This clonotype originated in a human donor with classical Hodgkin lymphoma. The sequencing used peripheral blood mononuclear cells (PBMCs), collected before the second cycle of nivolumab.

The CDR3 protein is CASSPVPGQGKGTEAFF. The base sequence is TGTGCCAGCAGCCCCGTCCCGGGACAGGGGAAAGGTACTGAAGCTTTCTTT. The chain joins TRBV4-2 to TRBJ1-1; 10 middle bases align to TRBD1. The germline V gene supplies CDR1 LGHNA and CDR2 YNFKEQ. Reading from cysteine to phenylalanine, the CDR3 counts 17 amino acids. The CDR3 DNA has 51 bases and is translated from base 1. From V the trimming removes 4 bases and from J it removes 5 bases, while the gene matches leave 13 bases of the junction unaccounted for.